The rows below give T cell receptor beta chains drawn from one sample of a study of blood T cell repertoires in COVID-19. Clones were read by immunoSEQ multiplex PCR, and TCRdb kept only the in-frame ones, dropping some. The table shows approximately 160,000 clones, with roughly 80% occurring only once. The source material was PBMCs or T cells enriched from blood (not recorded which). The receptors originated from a woman aged 45-65 years who had recovered from COVID-19. Each CDR3 is given with its conserved first and last residue. Each record gives: CDR3 protein, CDR3 DNA, D gene, V gene, clone size, J gene. The D gene is left open where the match is weak. Clone size is shown for a subset of rows, as once, few, many or a class of expanded clone.

CATSRDMGGAIGTQYF | TGTGCCACCAGCAGAGATATGGGGGGTGCCATCGGGACCCAGTACTTC | - | TRBV15 | - | TRBJ2-5
CASSPRDAPGTQYF | TGTGCCAGCTCACCACGCGACGCTCCAGGGACCCAGTACTTC | - | TRBV18 | - | TRBJ2-5
CASSLTSGASTDTQYF | TGTGCCAGCAGCCTTACTAGCGGAGCTAGCACAGATACGCAGTATTTT | TRBD2 | TRBV7-2 | once | TRBJ2-3
CASSPLLAGVKFF | TGTGCCAGCAGTCCCCTTCTTGCGGGAGTGAAATTCTTC | TRBD2 | TRBV28 | - | TRBJ2-1
CASSFEGNYGYTF | TGTGCCAGCAGCTTCGAGGGTAACTATGGCTACACCTTC | - | TRBV5-4 | - | TRBJ1-2
CASSHGQGNGYTF | TGCGCCAGCAGCCACGGACAGGGAAACGGCTACACCTTC | TRBD1 | TRBV4-3 | - | TRBJ1-2
CASSLGDRGTYGYTF | TGTGCCAGCAGCTTGGGGGACAGGGGGACCTATGGCTACACCTTC | TRBD1 | TRBV5-6 | - | TRBJ1-2
CASQLQREMGETQYF | TGTGCCAGCCAGCTTCAGCGGGAGATGGGGGAGACCCAGTACTTC | TRBD2 | TRBV13 | - | TRBJ2-5
CASSPNDRVNTEAFF | TGCGCCAGCAGCCCAAACGACAGGGTTAACACTGAAGCTTTCTTT | TRBD1 | TRBV5-1 | - | TRBJ1-1
CASSFAGVTEAFF | TGTGCCAGCAGCTTCGCAGGGGTGACTGAAGCTTTCTTT | - | TRBV7-8 | - | TRBJ1-1
CASSSPGAATF | TGTGCCAGCAGTTCTCCTGGGGCAGCCACCTTC | - | TRBV12-3/TRBV12-4 | - | TRBJ1-2
CASSHRGQARVTVQYF | TGCGCCAGCAGTCATCGAGGACAGGCAAGGGTTACCGTGCAGTACTTC | TRBD1 | TRBV23-1 | - | TRBJ2-7
CASQIPRGRSYEQYF | TGTGCCAGCCAAATCCCCAGGGGAAGGTCATACGAGCAGTACTTC | - | TRBV6-5 | few | TRBJ2-7
CASSQGAVEAFF | TGTGCCAGCAGCCAAGGTGCAGTTGAAGCTTTCTTT | - | TRBV3-1/TRBV3-2 | few | TRBJ1-1
CASSIDMSSDTGELFF | TGTGCCAGTAGTATAGATATGAGTAGCGACACCGGGGAGCTGTTTTTT | - | TRBV19 | once | TRBJ2-2
CASSYVGQRDTEAFF | TGTGCCAGCAGTTACGTCGGCCAACGGGACACTGAAGCTTTCTTT | - | TRBV6-6 | - | TRBJ1-1
CASRERVTGELFF | TGTGCCAGCAGAGAGAGGGTCACCGGGGAGCTGTTTTTT | - | TRBV7-9 | - | TRBJ2-2
CASKTGNSGANVLTF | TGTGCCAGCAAAACCGGTAACTCTGGGGCCAACGTCCTGACTTTC | - | TRBV19 | once | TRBJ2-6
CASSLISGTSGRAMSYEQYF | TGTGCCAGCAGCTTGATCTCCGGGACTAGCGGGAGGGCCATGTCCTACGAGCAGTACTTC | TRBD2 | TRBV5-8 | once | TRBJ2-7
CASSVTGGGETQYF | TGTGCCAGCAGCGTTACGGGAGGGGGAGAGACCCAGTACTTC | TRBD2 | TRBV9 | - | TRBJ2-5
CASSEYFLNTEAFF | TGTGCCAGCAGTGAATATTTCCTGAACACTGAAGCTTTCTTT | - | TRBV6-1 | - | TRBJ1-1
CASSLDRNNQPQHF | TGTGCCAGCAGCTTGGACAGGAATAATCAGCCCCAGCATTTT | - | TRBV5-5 | - | TRBJ1-5